The clone carrying this T cell receptor (beta chain) has ten or more counts. Antigen: not known. Each CDR3 protein gets one entry after TCRdb re-called the 5' RACE reads with MiXCR. The table records 400,000 or so distinct CDR3 sequences, 20% to 25% of them present only once. This entry comes from a study of T-cell memory formation after mild COVID-19. Study-level points and caveats: Mainly CM and EM harbored the contracting CD4+ clones; mainly EMRA harbored the CD8+ ones. That cross-reactive memory joined was suggested by some responding clones appearing in pre-infection memory.

In germline, CDR1 is LGHDT, CDR2 YNNKEL (reference sequence). The CDR3 totals 15 residues. The V end lost 1 base, the J end lost 1 base, and 10 bases lay between the germline ends. This sequence joins TRBV3-1 and TRBJ2-5; D not resolved. Material: PBMCs or a T cell subset sorted from them (not recorded which). This sequence was found in an adult woman who had mild COVID-19 (a few samples of this study predate the infection). Cell type and time point are not known. The CDR3 DNA reads as TGTGCCAGCAGCCAAGTCTCGTTGGCCCAAGAGACCCAGTACTTC. Residues: CASSQVSLAQETQYF.